These 12 T cell receptor beta chains were sequenced from one sample in a study of shared clonotypes between healthy human individuals. Using immunoSEQ multiplex PCR, the repertoire was profiled, and TCRdb retains in-frame clones only, with some absent. Of fewer than 600,000 clones in the sample, 77% were seen once. Sequenced sample: PBMCs. The receptors shown here come from a woman between 35 and 50 years old in good health. Some clones in this sample may be carry-over from other donors' samples.

The genes are TRBV6-5 and TRBJ2-5; TRBD2 agrees at 9 bases. V lost 5 bases and J lost 3; bases outside the gene matches: 7. The CDR3 spans 15 residues. CDR1 and CDR2 from the germline V gene are MNHEY and SVGAGI. The CDR3 sequence is CASSNPGLAKETQYF. CDR3 bases: TGTGCCAGCAGTAACCCGGGACTAGCTAAAGAGACCCAGTACTTC.

The rearrangement joins TRBV15 to TRBJ2-3; TRBD1 matches at 8 bases. Germline CDR1 reads LNHNV; CDR2 reads YYDKDF (reference sequence). The CDR3 length is 16 residues. Trimming took 3 bases from V and 5 from J; bases not matched to a gene: 10. The CDR3, as DNA: TGTGCCACCAGCAGGCAGGACAGGGTAATGGGAGATACGCAGTATTTT. It encodes CATSRQDRVMGDTQYF.

The chain has TRBV5-1 and TRBJ1-1, with D perhaps TRBD1 (5 bases). Germline V gene sequence: CDR1 SGHRS, CDR2 YFSETQ. V was shortened by 3 bases and J by 4 bases, with 22 bases between the two germline ends. The CDR3 length is 17 residues. CDR3 sequence: CASSSTASAGRGTEAFF. The CDR3 DNA reads as TGCGCCAGCAGCTCAACCGCGAGTGCAGGGCGGGGCACTGAAGCTTTCTTT.

This sequence joins TRBV5-4 and TRBJ2-5, with a possible D match to TRBD2 (5 bases). The CDR3 is 14 residues long. Germline assignment: CDR1 SGHNT and CDR2 YYREEE (reference sequence). Trimming shortened V by 3 bases and J by 4 bases, and 13 bases separated the two germline ends. As DNA, the CDR3 is TGTGCCAGCAGCTCGAATGTCGAGGGAGAGACCCAGTACTTC. Its protein is CASSSNVEGETQYF.

Turning to this clone: Compared with germline, one end of the junction differs, possibly owing to a read error. The chain joins TRBV29-1 to TRBJ1-1, with D maybe TRBD1 (5 bases). Germline V CDR1 and CDR2: SQVTM, ANQGSEA. The length of the CDR3 is 13 residues. This chain's CDR3 is CSGEQERNTEAFF. CDR3 nucleotide sequence: TGCAGCGGTGAACAGGAGAGGAACACTGAAGCTTTCTTT.

This chain joins TRBV5-1 and TRBJ2-7, with 8 positions matching TRBD2. This CDR3 has 15 residues. CDR1 SGHRS and CDR2 YFSETQ come from the germline V gene. Unmatched junction bases numbered 8, after V lost 4 bases and J lost 2 bases. The CDR3 region has the DNA TGCGCCAGCAGCAGCGGGGGAGGGCAGACCTACGAGCAGTACTTC. Residues: CASSSGGGQTYEQYF.

In the case of this clone: This probably arose from a read error, given a far larger clone one base away. The CDR3 end shows no conserved phenylalanine or tryptophan, and so a read error is likely. The rearrangement links TRBV6-5 to TRBJ1-6; tentatively, D is TRBD1 (5 bases). CDR1 and CDR2 (germline): MNHEY, SVGAGI. V gave up 2 bases and J gave up 5 bases, with 13 bases separating them. The CDR3 has 16 amino acids. CDR3 loop: CASSYGGGIHNSPLHL. The DNA of the CDR3 is TGTGCCAGCAGTTACGGGGGTGGGATCCATAATTCACCCCTCCACCTT.

A single count supports this clone. V usage is TRBV5-4 and J usage is TRBJ2-1, with a weak D call TRBD2 (5 bases). CDR3 length: 13 residues. CDR1 SGHNT and CDR2 YYREEE come from the germline V gene (reference sequence). V dropped 2 bases and J dropped 8 bases, with 11 bases sitting between them. As DNA, the CDR3 is TGTGCCAGCAGCTTCGGAGGACGAGATGAGCAGTTCTTC. Protein product: CASSFGGRDEQFF.

Ten or more counts support this clone. Other DNA sequences in the sample encode the same CDR3. The rearrangement uses TRBV6-5 and TRBJ1-2; D is unresolved. Germline V gives CDR1 MNHEY, CDR2 SVGAGI. The CDR3 runs 14 residues. Trimming took 6 bases from V and 7 from J, leaving 18 bases between them. The CDR3 nucleotides are TGTGCCAGCAGCCTCGGGCCCGCCGTGAGTGGCTACACCTTC. It specifies CASSLGPAVSGYTF.

This rearrangement joins TRBV27 to TRBJ2-7, with 14 bases identical to TRBD2. Germline V CDR1 and CDR2: MNHEY, SMNVEV (reference sequence). The length of the CDR3 is 16 residues. V lost 4 bases, J lost 8 bases, and 10 bases stayed unmatched. The CDR3 nucleotides read TGTGCCAGCAGTTCATCCGGGACTAGCGGGAGAGTTCAGCAGTACTTC. It codes for CASSSSGTSGRVQQYF.

The DNA for the CDR3 is TGTGCCAGCAGCCTTAGCGGGCCTATCAGCACAGATACGCAGTATTTT. It encodes CASSLSGPISTDTQYF. The V and J genes are TRBV7-9 and TRBJ2-3; the match to TRBD2 covers 7 bases. The CDR3 extends over 16 amino acids. Germline V gives CDR1 SEHNR, CDR2 FQNEAQ (reference sequence). V was pared by 5 bases and J by 0 bases, with 8 bases of the junction left unmatched.

V is TRBV6-6 and J is TRBJ2-1; 7 nucleotides match TRBD1. The length of the CDR3 is 13 residues. Germline CDR1 is MNHNY and CDR2 is SVGAGI (reference sequence). Germline trimming cut 5 bases from V and 5 bases from J; bases unmatched to any gene: 3. The CDR3 loop is CASSRQGDNEQFF. The CDR3 bases are TGTGCCAGCAGTCGACAGGGCGACAATGAGCAGTTCTTC.